The T cell receptor beta chain under discussion was sequenced for a study of post-analysis software for immune sequencing data. Study overall: Progressive-relapsing, secondary progressive and relapsing-remitting multiple sclerosis were among the disease courses included. Study-level results: Four or five TRBV segments (TRBV5-6, TRBV5-1 and TRBV20-1 among them) occurred more frequently in patients than in controls.

Unique-molecular-identifier-tagged TCR beta cDNA libraries were used. With about 0.9 to 11 million T cells as the source, 450,000 to 600,000 cDNA molecules resulted. TCRdb analysed the PCR reads with MiXCR anew, one entry per CDR3 protein. The top ten hold more than 0.55% of the sample, which has roughly 730,000 distinct CDR3 sequences, 25% to 30% seen once. This CDR3 comprises 20 residues. The V gene end was trimmed by 3 bases and the J gene end by 0 bases; junction bases not matched to a gene: 18. To note about this clonotype: The target antigen is unknown.

This clonotype originated in a girl between 10 and 17 years old with multiple sclerosis. Input material: blood. V is TRBV12-3 or TRBV12-4 and J is TRBJ2-7; TRBD2 agrees at 9 bases. This CDR3 is CASSFNRRRLAEGGSYEQYF. The CDR3 nucleotides are TGTGCCAGCAGTTTCAATCGAAGAAGACTAGCGGAGGGGGGCTCCTACGAGCAGTACTTC.